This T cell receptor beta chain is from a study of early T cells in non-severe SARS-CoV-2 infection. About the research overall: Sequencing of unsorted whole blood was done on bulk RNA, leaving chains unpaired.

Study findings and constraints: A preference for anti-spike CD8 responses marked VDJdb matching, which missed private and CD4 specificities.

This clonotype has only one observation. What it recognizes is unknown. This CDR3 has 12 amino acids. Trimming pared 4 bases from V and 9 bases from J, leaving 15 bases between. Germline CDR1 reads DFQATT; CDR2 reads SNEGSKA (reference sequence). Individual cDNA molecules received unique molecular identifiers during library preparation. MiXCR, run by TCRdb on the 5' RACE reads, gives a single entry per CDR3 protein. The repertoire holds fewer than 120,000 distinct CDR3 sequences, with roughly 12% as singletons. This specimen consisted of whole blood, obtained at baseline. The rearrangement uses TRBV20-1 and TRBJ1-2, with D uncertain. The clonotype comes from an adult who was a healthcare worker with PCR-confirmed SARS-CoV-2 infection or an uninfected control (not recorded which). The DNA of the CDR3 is TGCAGTGCTACCGTCGAACCTGGGCGCTACACCTTC. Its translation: CSATVEPGRYTF.